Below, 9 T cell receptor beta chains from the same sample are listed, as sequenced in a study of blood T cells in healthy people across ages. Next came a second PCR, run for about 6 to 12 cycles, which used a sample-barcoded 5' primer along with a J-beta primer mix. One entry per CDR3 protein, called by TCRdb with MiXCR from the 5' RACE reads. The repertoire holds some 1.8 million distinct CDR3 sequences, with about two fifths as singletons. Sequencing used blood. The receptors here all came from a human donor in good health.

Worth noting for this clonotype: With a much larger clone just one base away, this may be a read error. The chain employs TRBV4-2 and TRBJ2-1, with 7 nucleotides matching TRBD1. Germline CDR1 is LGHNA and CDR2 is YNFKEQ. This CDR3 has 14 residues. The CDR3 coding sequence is TGTGCCAGCAGTAGACAGGGAGCCGTGGATGAGCGGTTCTTC. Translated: CASSRQGAVDERFF.

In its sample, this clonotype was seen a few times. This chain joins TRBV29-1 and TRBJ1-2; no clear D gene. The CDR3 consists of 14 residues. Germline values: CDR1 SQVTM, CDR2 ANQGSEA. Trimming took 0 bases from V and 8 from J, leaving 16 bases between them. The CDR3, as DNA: TGCAGCGTTGAAGATCGGGAAGAGGGTAGAGGCTACACCTTC. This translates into CSVEDREEGRGYTF. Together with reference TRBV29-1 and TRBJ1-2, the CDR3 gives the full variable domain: SAVISQKPSRDICQRGTSLTIQCQVDSQVTMMFWYRQQPGQSLTLIATANQGSEATYESGFVIDKFPISRPNLTFSTLTVSNMSPEDSSIYLCSVEDREEGRGYTFGSGTRLTVV.

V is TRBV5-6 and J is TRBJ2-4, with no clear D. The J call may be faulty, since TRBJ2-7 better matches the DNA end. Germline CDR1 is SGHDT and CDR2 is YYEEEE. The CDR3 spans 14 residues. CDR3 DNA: TGTGCCAGCAGTCCTATGGCAGCCCCCTACGAGCAGTACTTC. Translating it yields CASSPMAAPYEQYF.

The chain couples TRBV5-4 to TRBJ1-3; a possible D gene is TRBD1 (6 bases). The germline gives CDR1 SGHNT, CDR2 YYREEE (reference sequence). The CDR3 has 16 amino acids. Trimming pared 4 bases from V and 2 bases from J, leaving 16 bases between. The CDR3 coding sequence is TGTGCCAGCAGCCCTGGCGGGGGGGCGACTGGAAACACCATATATTTT. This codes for CASSPGGGATGNTIYF. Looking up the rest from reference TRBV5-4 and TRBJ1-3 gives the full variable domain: ETGVTQSPTHLIKTRGQQVTLRCSSQSGHNTVSWYQQALGQGPQFIFQYYREEENGRGNFPPRFSGLQFPNYSSELNVNALELDDSALYLCASSPGGGATGNTIYFGEGSWLTVV.

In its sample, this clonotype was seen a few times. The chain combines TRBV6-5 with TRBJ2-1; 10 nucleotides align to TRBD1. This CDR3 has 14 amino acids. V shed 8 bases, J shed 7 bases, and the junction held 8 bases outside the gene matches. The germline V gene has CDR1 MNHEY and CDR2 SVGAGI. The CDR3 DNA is TGTGCCAGCGGGATGGACAGGGGGGAAAATGAGCAGTTCTTC. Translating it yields CASGMDRGENEQFF.

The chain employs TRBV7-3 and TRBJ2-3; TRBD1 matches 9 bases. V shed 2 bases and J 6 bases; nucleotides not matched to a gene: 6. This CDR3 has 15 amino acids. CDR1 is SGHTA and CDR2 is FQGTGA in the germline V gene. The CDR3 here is CASSLGTGSEDTQYF. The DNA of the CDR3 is TGTGCCAGCAGCTTAGGGACAGGGAGTGAGGATACGCAGTATTTT.

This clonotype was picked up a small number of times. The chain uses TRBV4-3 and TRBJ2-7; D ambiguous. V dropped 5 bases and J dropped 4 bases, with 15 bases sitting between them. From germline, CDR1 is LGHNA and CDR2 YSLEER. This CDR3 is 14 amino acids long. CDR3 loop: CASSKTFHGYEQYF. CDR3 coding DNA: TGCGCCAGCAGCAAGACTTTCCACGGTTACGAGCAGTACTTC.

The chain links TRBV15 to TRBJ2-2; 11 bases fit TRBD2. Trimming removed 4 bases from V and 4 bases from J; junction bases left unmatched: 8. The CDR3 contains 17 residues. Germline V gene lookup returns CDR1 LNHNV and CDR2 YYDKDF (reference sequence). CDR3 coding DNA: TGTGCCACCAGCACCCAACTAGCGGGGGCCTCCACCGGGGAGCTGTTTTTT. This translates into CATSTQLAGASTGELFF.

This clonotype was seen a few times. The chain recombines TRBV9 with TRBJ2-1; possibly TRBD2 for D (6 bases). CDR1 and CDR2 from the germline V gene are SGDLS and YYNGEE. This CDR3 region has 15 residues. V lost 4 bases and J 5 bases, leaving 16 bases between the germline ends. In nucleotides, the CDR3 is TGTGCCAGCAGCACCGGAGGGTCTTGGGACAATGAGCAGTTCTTC. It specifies CASSTGGSWDNEQFF.